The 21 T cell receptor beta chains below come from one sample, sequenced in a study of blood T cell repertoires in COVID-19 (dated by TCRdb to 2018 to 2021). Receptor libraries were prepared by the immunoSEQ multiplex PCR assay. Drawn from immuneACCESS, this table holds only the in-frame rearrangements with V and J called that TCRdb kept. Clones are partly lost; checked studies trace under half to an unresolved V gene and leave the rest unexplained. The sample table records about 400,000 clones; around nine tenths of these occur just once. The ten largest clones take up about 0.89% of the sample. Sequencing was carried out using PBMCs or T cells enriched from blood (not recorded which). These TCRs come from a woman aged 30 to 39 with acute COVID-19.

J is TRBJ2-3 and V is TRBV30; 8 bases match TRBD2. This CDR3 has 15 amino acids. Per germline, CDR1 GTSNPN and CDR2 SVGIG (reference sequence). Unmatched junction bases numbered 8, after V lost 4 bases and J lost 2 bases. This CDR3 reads CAWKGLAAHTDTQYF. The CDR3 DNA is TGTGCCTGGAAAGGACTAGCCGCCCACACAGATACGCAGTATTTT.

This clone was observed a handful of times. In DNA form, the CDR3 reads TGTGCCATCAGTGATGGGGGGGACACTGAAGCTTTCTTT. It translates to CAISDGGDTEAFF. This rearrangement joins TRBV10-3 to TRBJ1-1; D is possibly TRBD1 (5 bases). The V gene's germline CDR1 is ENHRY and CDR2 SYGVKD. The length of the CDR3 is 13 residues. Trimming stripped 3 bases from V and 3 bases from J, with 8 bases between.

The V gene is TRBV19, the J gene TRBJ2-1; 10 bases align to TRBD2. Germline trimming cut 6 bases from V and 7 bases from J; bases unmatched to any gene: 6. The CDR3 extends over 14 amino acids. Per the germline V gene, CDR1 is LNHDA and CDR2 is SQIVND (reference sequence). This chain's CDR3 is CASSPSGGWNEQFF. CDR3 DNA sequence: TGTGCCAGTAGCCCTAGCGGGGGATGGAATGAGCAGTTCTTC.

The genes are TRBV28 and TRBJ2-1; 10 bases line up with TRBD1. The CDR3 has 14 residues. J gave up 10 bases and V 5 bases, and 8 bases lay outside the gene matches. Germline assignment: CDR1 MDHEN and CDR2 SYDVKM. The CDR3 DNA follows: TGTGCCAGCAGTACAGGGACAGGGGCGGGGGAGCAGTTCTTC. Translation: CASSTGTGAGEQFF.

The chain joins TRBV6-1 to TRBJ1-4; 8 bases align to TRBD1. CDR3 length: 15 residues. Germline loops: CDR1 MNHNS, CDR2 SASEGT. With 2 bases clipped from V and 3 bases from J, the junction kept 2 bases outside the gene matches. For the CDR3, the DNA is TGTGCCAGCAGTGAACTGGACAGGGCTAATGAAAAACTGTTTTTT. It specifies CASSELDRANEKLFF.

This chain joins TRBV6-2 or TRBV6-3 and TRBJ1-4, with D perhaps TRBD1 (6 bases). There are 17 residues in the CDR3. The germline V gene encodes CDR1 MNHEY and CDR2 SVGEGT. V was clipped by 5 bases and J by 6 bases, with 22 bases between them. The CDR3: CASSNPPTAGAYEKLFF. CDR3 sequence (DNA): TGTGCCAGCAGTAATCCCCCTACGGCGGGGGCCTATGAAAAACTGTTTTTT.

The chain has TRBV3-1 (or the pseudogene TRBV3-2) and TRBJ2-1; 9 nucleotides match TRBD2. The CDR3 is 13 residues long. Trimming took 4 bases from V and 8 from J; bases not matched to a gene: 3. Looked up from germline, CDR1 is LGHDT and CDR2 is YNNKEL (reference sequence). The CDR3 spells CASSLGLAYEQFF. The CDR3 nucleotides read TGTGCCAGCAGCCTGGGACTAGCTTATGAGCAGTTCTTC.

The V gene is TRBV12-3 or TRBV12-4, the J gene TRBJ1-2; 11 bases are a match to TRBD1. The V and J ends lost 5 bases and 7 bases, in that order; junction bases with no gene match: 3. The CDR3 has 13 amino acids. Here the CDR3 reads CASSKGQGGGYTF. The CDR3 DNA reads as TGTGCCAGCAGTAAGGGACAGGGGGGTGGCTACACCTTC.

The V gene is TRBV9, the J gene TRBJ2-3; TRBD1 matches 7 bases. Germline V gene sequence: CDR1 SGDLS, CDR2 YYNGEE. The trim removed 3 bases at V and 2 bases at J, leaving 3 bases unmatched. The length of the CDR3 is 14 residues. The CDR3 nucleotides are TGTGCCAGCAGCGGCGGACAGGCCACAGATACGCAGTATTTT. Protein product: CASSGGQATDTQYF. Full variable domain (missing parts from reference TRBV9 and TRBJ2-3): DSGVTQTPKHLITATGQRVTLRCSPRSGDLSVYWYQQSLDQGLQFLIQYYNGEERAKGNILERFSAQQFPDLHSELNLSSLELGDSALYFCASSGGQATDTQYFGPGTRLTVL.

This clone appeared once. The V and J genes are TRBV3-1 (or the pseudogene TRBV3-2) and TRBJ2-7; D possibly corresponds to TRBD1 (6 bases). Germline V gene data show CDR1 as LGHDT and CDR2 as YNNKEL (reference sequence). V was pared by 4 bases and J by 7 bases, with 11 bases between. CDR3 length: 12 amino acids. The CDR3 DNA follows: TGTGCCAGCAGCCCTGGGGGCAGGGAGCAGTACTTC. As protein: CASSPGGREQYF.

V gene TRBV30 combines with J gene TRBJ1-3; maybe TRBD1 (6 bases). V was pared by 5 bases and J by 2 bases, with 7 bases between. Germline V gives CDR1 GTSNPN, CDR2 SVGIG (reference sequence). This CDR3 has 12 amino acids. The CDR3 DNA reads TGTGCCTGGCGGACAGCTGGAAACACCATATATTTT. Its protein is CAWRTAGNTIYF.

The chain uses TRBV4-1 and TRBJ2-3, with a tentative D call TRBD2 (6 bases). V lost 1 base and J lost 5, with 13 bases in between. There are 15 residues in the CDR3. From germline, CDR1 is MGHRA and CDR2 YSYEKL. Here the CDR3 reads CASSQVLRGEDTQYF. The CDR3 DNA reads TGCGCCAGCAGCCAAGTCTTGCGGGGAGAAGATACGCAGTATTTT.

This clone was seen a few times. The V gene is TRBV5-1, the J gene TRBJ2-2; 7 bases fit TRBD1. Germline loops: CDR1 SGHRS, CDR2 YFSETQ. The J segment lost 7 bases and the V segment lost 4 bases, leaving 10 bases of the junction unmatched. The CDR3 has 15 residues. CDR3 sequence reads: CASSPSRDRNGELFF. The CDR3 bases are TGCGCCAGCAGCCCGTCCCGGGACAGAAACGGGGAGCTGTTTTTT.

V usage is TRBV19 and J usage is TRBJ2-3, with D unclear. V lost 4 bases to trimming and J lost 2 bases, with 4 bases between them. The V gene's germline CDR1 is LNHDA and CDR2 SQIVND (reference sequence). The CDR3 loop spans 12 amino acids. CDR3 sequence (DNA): TGTGCCAGTAGTAGAGTCACAGATACGCAGTATTTT. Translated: CASSRVTDTQYF.

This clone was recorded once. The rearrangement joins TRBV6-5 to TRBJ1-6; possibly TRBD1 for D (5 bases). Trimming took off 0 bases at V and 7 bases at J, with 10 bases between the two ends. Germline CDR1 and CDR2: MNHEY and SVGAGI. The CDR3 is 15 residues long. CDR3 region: CASSYSAGKNSPLHF. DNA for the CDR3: TGTGCCAGCAGTTACTCGGCAGGGAAGAATTCACCCCTCCACTTT.

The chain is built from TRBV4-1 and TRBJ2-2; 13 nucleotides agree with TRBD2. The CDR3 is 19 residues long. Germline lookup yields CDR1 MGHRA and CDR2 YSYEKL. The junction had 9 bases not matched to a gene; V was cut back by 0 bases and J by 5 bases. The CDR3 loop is CASSQDVGLAGFRTGELFF. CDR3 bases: TGCGCCAGCAGCCAAGATGTGGGACTAGCGGGGTTTAGAACCGGGGAGCTGTTTTTT.

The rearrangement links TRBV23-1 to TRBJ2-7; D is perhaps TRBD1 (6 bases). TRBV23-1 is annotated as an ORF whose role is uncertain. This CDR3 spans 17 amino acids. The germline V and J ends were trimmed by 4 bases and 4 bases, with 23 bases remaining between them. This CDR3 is CASSRLIRDNKFYEQYF. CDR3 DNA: TGCGCCAGCAGTCGCTTAATCCGGGACAATAAATTTTACGAGCAGTACTTC.

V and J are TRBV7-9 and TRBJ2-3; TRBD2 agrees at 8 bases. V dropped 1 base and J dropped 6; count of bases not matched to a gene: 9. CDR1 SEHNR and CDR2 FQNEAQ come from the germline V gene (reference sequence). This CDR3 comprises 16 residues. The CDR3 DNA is TGTGCCAGCAGCTTAGGACGCGGGGGGAGCCAGGATACGCAGTATTTT. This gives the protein CASSLGRGGSQDTQYF. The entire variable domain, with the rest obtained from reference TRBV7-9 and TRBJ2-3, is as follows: DTGVSQNPRHKITKRGQNVTFRCDPISEHNRLYWYRQTLGQGPEFLTYFQNEAQLEKSRLLSDRFSAERPKGSFSTLEIQRTEQGDSAMYLCASSLGRGGSQDTQYFGPGTRLTVL.

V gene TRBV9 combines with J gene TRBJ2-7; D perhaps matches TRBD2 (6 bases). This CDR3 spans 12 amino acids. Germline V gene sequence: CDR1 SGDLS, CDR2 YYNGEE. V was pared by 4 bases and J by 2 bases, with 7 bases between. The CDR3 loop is CASSPGAYEQYF. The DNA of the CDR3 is TGTGCCAGCAGCCCGGGGGCCTACGAGCAGTACTTC.

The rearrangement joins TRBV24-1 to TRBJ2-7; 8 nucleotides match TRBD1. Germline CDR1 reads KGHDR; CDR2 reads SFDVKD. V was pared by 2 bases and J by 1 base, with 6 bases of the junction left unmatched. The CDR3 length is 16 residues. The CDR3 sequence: CATSDSTRTGSYEQYF. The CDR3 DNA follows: TGTGCCACCAGTGATTCAACAAGGACAGGGTCCTACGAGCAGTACTTC.

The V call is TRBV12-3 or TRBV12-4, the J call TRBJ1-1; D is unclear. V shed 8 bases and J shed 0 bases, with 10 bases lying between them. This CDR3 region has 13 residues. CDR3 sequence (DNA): TGTGCCAGCGCGGGCGGCCTGAACACTGAAGCTTTCTTT. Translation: CASAGGLNTEAFF.